The 21 T cell receptor beta chains in this list originate from one sample, sequenced in a study of HIV-infected patients and healthy controls (dated by TCRdb to the mid-2010s). Whole blood was used without fractionating the cells, so the repertoire represented all peripheral T cells without sorting. The library came from 5' RACE. Sequenced on an Illumina MiSeq. Using SuperScript III with primers targeting the alpha and beta constant regions, 400 to 550 ng of RNA was reverse transcribed. Separate alpha and beta chain libraries were generated by chain-specific third strand synthesis with multiplexing indices. TCRdb reanalyzed the raw reads on its own, using fastp at Q25 for trimming and MiXCR for clone calling, and kept in-frame beta chains. Rows with a matching CDR3 protein are joined into one entry that keeps the most common DNA and genes. For this sample the table gives approximately 18,000 distinct CDR3 sequences, of which approximately 9.6% were detected only once. The ten largest clonotypes hold roughly 2.7% of the sample.

The sequencing input was blood. The receptor set was obtained from an adult in good health.

Ten or more counts support this clonotype. This chain uses TRBV20-1 with TRBJ2-3, with D tentatively TRBD2 (5 bases). This CDR3 is built from 15 residues. Germline V lookup: CDR1 DFQATT, CDR2 SNEGSKA (reference sequence). V was clipped by 6 bases and J by 0 bases, with 16 bases between them. CDR3: CSAEKSGTSTDTQYF. CDR3 in DNA: TGCAGTGCCGAAAAAAGCGGAACTAGCACAGATACGCAGTATTTT.

The chain has TRBV6-1 and TRBJ2-3; TRBD2 is a possible D gene (7 bases). Per the germline V gene, CDR1 is MNHNS and CDR2 is SASEGT. This CDR3 is built from 15 residues. Trimming stripped 1 base from V and 2 bases from J, with 10 bases between. The CDR3 spells CASSEEGGATDTQYF. DNA of the CDR3: TGTGCCAGCAGTGAAGAGGGGGGGGCCACAGATACGCAGTATTTT.

Sample share makes this clonotype medium-sized. The CDR3 bases are TGCGCCAGCAGCTTGGTAAGGCAGGGACCCAACGAGCAGTACTTC. Translated: CASSLVRQGPNEQYF. The chain has TRBV5-1 and TRBJ2-7; D may match TRBD1 or TRBD2 (5 bases each). V was clipped by 0 bases and J by 5 bases, with 15 bases between them. The CDR3 runs to 15 residues. Per the germline V gene, CDR1 is SGHRS and CDR2 is YFSETQ.

This clonotype was counted only a few times. This chain connects TRBV5-4 to TRBJ2-7; 7 positions match TRBD1. This CDR3 is built from 14 residues. CDR1 and CDR2 (germline): SGHNT, YYREEE (reference sequence). V shed 0 bases, J shed 5 bases, and the junction held 5 bases outside the gene matches. The CDR3, as DNA: TGTGCCAGCAGCTTGGTTCAGGGGGTCGACGAGCAGTACTTC. Its protein product is CASSLVQGVDEQYF.

This clonotype was counted many times. The genes are TRBV6-5 and TRBJ2-6, with D possibly TRBD1 on 6 matching bases. Germline CDR1 is MNHEY and CDR2 is SVGAGI. This CDR3 is 15 amino acids long. Trimming took 9 bases from V and 2 from J, leaving 14 bases between them. CDR3 loop: CASGLGGAGANVLTF. The CDR3 DNA follows: TGTGCCAGTGGGCTTGGGGGCGCTGGGGCCAACGTCCTGACTTTC.

This clonotype was found a few times. The V call is TRBV7-2, the J call TRBJ2-4; D remains unclear. Trimming removed 5 bases from V and 5 bases from J, with 13 bases in between. Germline values: CDR1 SGHTA, CDR2 FQGNSA. CDR3 size: 14 residues. As DNA, the CDR3 is TGTGCCAGCAGCCCCACCTTAGTCGAAAACATTCAGTACTTC. Amino acids: CASSPTLVENIQYF.

This CDR3 reads CSASKDISGNTIYF. Written as DNA, the CDR3 is TGCAGTGCTTCGAAGGACATATCTGGAAACACCATATATTTT. The chain links TRBV20-1 to TRBJ1-3, with D possibly TRBD1 on 5 matching bases. The CDR3 has 14 residues. Germline V CDR1 and CDR2: DFQATT, SNEGSKA (reference sequence). The ends were cut back, 5 bases at V and 1 base at J, with 12 bases in the middle.

The gene calls are TRBV20-1 and TRBJ2-5, with no clear D. Germline V gene data show CDR1 as DFQATT and CDR2 as SNEGSKA (reference sequence). The V end was cut by 3 bases, the J end by 5 bases, with 4 bases between. This CDR3 is 10 amino acids long. The CDR3 loop reads CSASPETQYF. CDR3 DNA sequence: TGCAGTGCTAGCCCGGAGACCCAGTACTTC.

Relative to its sample, this clonotype is medium-sized. V gene TRBV2 combines with J gene TRBJ2-1; no firm D call. The CDR3 is made up of 14 amino acids. Germline V gene data show CDR1 as SNHLY and CDR2 as FYNNEI. V was pared by 3 bases and J by 2 bases, with 8 bases between. The CDR3 sequence: CASSETFTYNEQFF. The CDR3 DNA reads TGTGCCAGCAGTGAGACGTTCACCTACAATGAGCAGTTCTTC.

This clonotype is termed medium-sized (0.01 to 0.1%). The gene calls are TRBV6-2 or TRBV6-3 and TRBJ2-1; D is undetermined. The CDR3 contains 14 residues. CDR1 and CDR2 from the germline V gene are MNHEY and SVGEGT. Trimming cost V 7 bases and J 2 bases, with 12 bases left between them. CDR3 loop: CASTEPPAYNEQFF. The CDR3 DNA sequence: TGTGCCAGCACAGAGCCCCCAGCCTACAATGAGCAGTTCTTC.

This clonotype was found many times. The chain employs TRBV5-4 and TRBJ2-5; D possibly uses TRBD1 or TRBD2 (5 bases each). The CDR3 has 14 amino acids. Trimming took off 4 bases at V and 4 bases at J, with 14 bases between the two ends. Germline-derived CDR1 and CDR2 are SGHNT and YYREEE (reference sequence). CDR3 sequence: CASSRDALGETQYF. The CDR3 DNA follows: TGTGCCAGCAGCCGGGACGCCTTGGGAGAGACCCAGTACTTC. Together with reference TRBV5-4 and TRBJ2-5, the CDR3 gives the full variable domain: ETGVTQSPTHLIKTRGQQVTLRCSSQSGHNTVSWYQQALGQGPQFIFQYYREEENGRGNFPPRFSGLQFPNYSSELNVNALELDDSALYLCASSRDALGETQYFGPGTRLLVL.

The table lists this clonotype with many counts. The chain links TRBV20-1 to TRBJ2-2; D is unclear. The CDR3 length is 14 residues. The germline V gene has CDR1 DFQATT and CDR2 SNEGSKA (reference sequence). V was cut by 0 bases and J by 2 bases, with 7 bases left in between. The chain's CDR3 is CSARDWLNTGELFF. Written as DNA, the CDR3 is TGCAGTGCTAGAGATTGGCTAAACACCGGGGAGCTGTTTTTT.

This clonotype was counted ten times or more. The rearrangement links TRBV7-2 to TRBJ1-3; D ambiguous. The V end was cut by 2 bases, the J end by 5 bases, with 10 bases between. Per germline, CDR1 SGHTA and CDR2 FQGNSA. This CDR3 region has 14 residues. The CDR3, as DNA: TGTGCCAGCAGCTTATACCTCGAGAGAAACACCATATATTTT. This encodes CASSLYLERNTIYF.

In its sample, this clonotype was seen many times. This sequence joins TRBV7-9 and TRBJ2-7; TRBD2 aligns across 9 bases. Germline V gives CDR1 SEHNR, CDR2 FQNEAQ (reference sequence). This CDR3 has 15 amino acids. V trimming: 7 bases; J trimming: 2 bases; junction bases outside the gene matches: 9. CDR3 DNA: TGTGCCAGCACAAGAATTAGCGGGGGAGCCTACGAGCAGTACTTC. As protein: CASTRISGGAYEQYF.

Many counts were recorded for this clonotype. As DNA, the CDR3 is TGCGCCAGCAGCCAGTTCCTAATGGGGGCGCAGACTCAGTACTTC. This codes for CASSQFLMGAQTQYF. This chain connects TRBV4-3 to TRBJ2-7; D is possibly TRBD1 (6 bases). The V end lost 3 bases, the J end lost 10 bases, and 22 bases lay between the germline ends. Germline lookup yields CDR1 LGHNA and CDR2 YSLEER. The CDR3 extends over 15 amino acids.

This clonotype was observed many times. The chain carries TRBV5-1 and TRBJ2-2; TRBD1 might be the D (6 bases). V lost 5 bases and J lost 5, with 16 bases in between. Germline values: CDR1 SGHRS, CDR2 YFSETQ. This CDR3 is 15 amino acids long. The CDR3 sequence is CASREQGARTGELFF. CDR3 sequence (DNA): TGCGCCAGCAGGGAACAGGGAGCGAGGACCGGGGAGCTGTTTTTT.

This clonotype was found many times. The genes are TRBV5-5 and TRBJ2-1; the match to TRBD1 covers 9 bases. The germline gives CDR1 SGHKS, CDR2 YYEKEE (reference sequence). V trimming: 2 bases; J trimming: 7 bases; junction bases outside the gene matches: 7. This CDR3 contains 15 residues. The CDR3 sequence is CASSFDRGLANEQFF. CDR3 nucleotide sequence: TGTGCCAGCAGCTTCGACAGGGGGTTGGCGAATGAGCAGTTCTTC.

This clonotype is medium-sized by share. V and J are TRBV29-1 and TRBJ2-7; 10 bases match TRBD1. With 6 bases clipped from V and 3 bases from J, the junction kept 8 bases outside the gene matches. The CDR3 is made up of 14 amino acids. Germline-derived CDR1 and CDR2 are SQVTM and ANQGSEA. CDR3 in amino acids: CSVKYGTGDYEQYF. CDR3 coding DNA: TGCAGCGTCAAATACGGGACAGGGGACTACGAGCAGTACTTC.

This clonotype is labeled medium-sized. The chain is built from TRBV2 and TRBJ2-3; D is uncertain. Looked up from germline, CDR1 is SNHLY and CDR2 is FYNNEI. Trimming shortened V by 6 bases and J by 0 bases, and 10 bases separated the two germline ends. The CDR3 spans 14 residues. The CDR3 bases are TGTGCCAGCAGGATCTTCGCTAGCACAGATACGCAGTATTTT. Amino acid sequence: CASRIFASTDTQYF.

This clonotype was seen at least ten times. The chain carries TRBV6-2 or TRBV6-3 and TRBJ2-7; D gene unclear. This CDR3 comprises 12 residues. Germline loops: CDR1 MNHEY, CDR2 SVGEGT. With 2 bases removed from V and 2 bases from J, the gap between germline ends came to 4 bases. CDR3 loop: CASSYGTYEQYF. The CDR3 coding sequence is TGTGCCAGCAGTTACGGTACCTACGAGCAGTACTTC.

This clonotype showed up many times. The chain links TRBV5-6 to TRBJ2-3, with a possible D match to TRBD2 (6 bases). CDR1 is SGHDT, CDR2 YYEEEE, per germline. This CDR3 comprises 16 residues. V was pared by 0 bases and J by 2 bases, with 13 bases between. As DNA, the CDR3 is TGTGCCAGCAGCTTGGCGGGGGACGGATACACAGATACGCAGTATTTT. It is translated as CASSLAGDGYTDTQYF.